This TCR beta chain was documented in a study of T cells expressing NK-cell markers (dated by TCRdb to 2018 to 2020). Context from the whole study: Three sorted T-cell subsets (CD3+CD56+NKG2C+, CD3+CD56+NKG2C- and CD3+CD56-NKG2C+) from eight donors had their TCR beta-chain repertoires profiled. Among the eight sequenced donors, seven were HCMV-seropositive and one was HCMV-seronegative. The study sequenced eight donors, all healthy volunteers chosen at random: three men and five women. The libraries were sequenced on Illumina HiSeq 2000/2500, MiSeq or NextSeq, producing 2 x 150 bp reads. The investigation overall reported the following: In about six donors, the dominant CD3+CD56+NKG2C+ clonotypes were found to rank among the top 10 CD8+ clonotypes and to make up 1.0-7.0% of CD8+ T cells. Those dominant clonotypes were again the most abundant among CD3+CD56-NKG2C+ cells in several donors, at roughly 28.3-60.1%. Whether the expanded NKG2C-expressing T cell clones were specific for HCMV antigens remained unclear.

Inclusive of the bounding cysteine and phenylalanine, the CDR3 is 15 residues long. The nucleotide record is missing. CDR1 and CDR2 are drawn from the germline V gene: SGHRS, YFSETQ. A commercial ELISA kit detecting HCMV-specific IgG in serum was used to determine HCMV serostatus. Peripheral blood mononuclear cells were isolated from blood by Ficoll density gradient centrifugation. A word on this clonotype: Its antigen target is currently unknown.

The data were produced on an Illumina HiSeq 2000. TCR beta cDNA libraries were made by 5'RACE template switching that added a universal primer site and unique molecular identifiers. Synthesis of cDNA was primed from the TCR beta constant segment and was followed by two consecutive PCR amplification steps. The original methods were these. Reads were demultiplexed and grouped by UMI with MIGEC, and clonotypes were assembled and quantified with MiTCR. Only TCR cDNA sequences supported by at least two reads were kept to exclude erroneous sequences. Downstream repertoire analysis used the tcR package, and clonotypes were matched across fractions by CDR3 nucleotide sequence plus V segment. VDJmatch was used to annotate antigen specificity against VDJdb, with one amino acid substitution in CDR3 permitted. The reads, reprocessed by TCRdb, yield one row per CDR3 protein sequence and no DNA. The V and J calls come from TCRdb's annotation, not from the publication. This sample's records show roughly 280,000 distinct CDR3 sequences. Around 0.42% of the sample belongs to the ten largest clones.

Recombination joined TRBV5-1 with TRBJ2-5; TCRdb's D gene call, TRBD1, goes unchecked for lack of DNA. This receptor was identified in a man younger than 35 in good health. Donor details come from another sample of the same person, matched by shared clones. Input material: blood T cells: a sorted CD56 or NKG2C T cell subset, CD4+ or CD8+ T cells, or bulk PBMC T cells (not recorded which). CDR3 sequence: CASSLEDRGGETQYF.